This is a list of T cell receptor beta chains from one sample in a study of blood T cell repertoires in COVID-19. Repertoires were generated with immunoSEQ multiplex PCR, while TCRdb's copy carries only in-frame clones and drops some. The table records roughly 230,000 clones, about 86% of them present only once. The material sequenced was PBMCs or T cells enriched from blood (not recorded which). These receptors originate from a man over 45 who had recovered from COVID-19. The CDR3 runs from the conserved cysteine through the conserved F or W. D genes are given only for firm matches.

V gene: TRBV5-1
J gene: TRBJ2-5
D gene: -
CDR3 protein: CASSLAGSTETQYF

V gene: TRBV6-2/TRBV6-3
J gene: TRBJ2-7
D gene: TRBD2
CDR3 protein: CASSWDSGSSMAAEQYF

V gene: TRBV7-2
J gene: TRBJ2-7
D gene: TRBD2
CDR3 protein: CASSWSSGGASEQYF

V gene: TRBV5-4
J gene: TRBJ1-3
D gene: TRBD1
CDR3 protein: CASSRGQLSSGNTIYF

V gene: TRBV19
J gene: TRBJ2-7
D gene: TRBD1
CDR3 protein: CASSLGQGLFYEQYF

V gene: TRBV30
J gene: TRBJ2-5
D gene: -
CDR3 protein: CACERQYQETQYF

V gene: TRBV5-1
J gene: TRBJ2-7
D gene: -
CDR3 protein: CASRPGLGAAEQYF

V gene: TRBV11-3
J gene: TRBJ1-1
D gene: TRBD1
CDR3 protein: CASKLGQGNTEAFF

V gene: TRBV29-1
J gene: TRBJ1-1
D gene: TRBD1
CDR3 protein: CSARQGMAEAFF

V gene: TRBV6-5
J gene: TRBJ2-7
D gene: TRBD2
CDR3 protein: CASRHSGLVYEQYF

V gene: TRBV19
J gene: TRBJ1-1
D gene: TRBD1
CDR3 protein: CASSITQGAAEAFF

V gene: TRBV4-2
J gene: TRBJ2-7
D gene: -
CDR3 protein: CASSQAHTGGEDEQYF

V gene: TRBV5-1
J gene: TRBJ2-2
D gene: TRBD2
CDR3 protein: CASSKGTSGGQMAGELFF

V gene: TRBV5-5
J gene: TRBJ1-1
D gene: -
CDR3 protein: CASSLVVVMNTEAFF

V gene: TRBV5-5
J gene: TRBJ1-5
D gene: -
CDR3 protein: CASSPWARDQPQHF

V gene: TRBV2
J gene: TRBJ1-2
D gene: TRBD1
CDR3 protein: CASSGTPPDRVGGYTF

V gene: TRBV5-1
J gene: TRBJ2-1
D gene: TRBD2
CDR3 protein: CASSLGVAGVYEQFF